The rows below give T cell receptor beta chains drawn from one sample of a study of T cell responses to AZD1222 COVID-19 vaccine. Repertoires were generated with immunoSEQ multiplex PCR, while TCRdb's copy carries only in-frame clones and drops some. The sample contains 150,000 or so clones, more than 85% of which appear only once. The sample here was peripheral blood, taken on day 0 of AZD1222 vaccination. The origin of the receptors is an adult in good health. The CDR3 runs from the conserved cysteine through the conserved F or W. The D gene is left open where the match is weak. A clone size is listed for some rows: how often the clone was seen (once, few, many), or a class if it is expanded.

TRBJ1-4,.,TRBV19,TRBD1,CATRGDRADANEKLFF,TGTGCCACCAGGGGGGACAGGGCGGACGCTAATGAAAAACTGTTTTTT
TRBJ2-7,.,TRBV5-1,.,CASSPGLSYEQYF,TGCGCCAGCAGCCCGGGACTGAGCTACGAGCAGTACTTC
TRBJ2-1,.,TRBV11-1,TRBD2,CASSRLAGYNEQFF,TGTGCCAGCAGCCGACTAGCGGGATACAATGAGCAGTTCTTC
TRBJ1-5,.,TRBV30,.,CAWSKGLNQPQHF,TGTGCCTGGAGTAAAGGGCTTAATCAGCCCCAGCATTTT
TRBJ1-1,.,TRBV6-5,.,CASSYEGRGNTEAFF,TGTGCCAGCAGTTACGAGGGACGAGGAAACACTGAAGCTTTCTTT
TRBJ2-7,.,TRBV18,TRBD1,CASSRWAGGASYEQYF,TGTGCCAGCTCACGTTGGGCAGGGGGCGCATCCTACGAGCAGTACTTC
TRBJ1-1,.,TRBV29-1,.,CSVEPQAGAFF,TGCAGCGTTGAACCTCAGGCGGGAGCTTTCTTT
TRBJ2-7,once,TRBV12-3/TRBV12-4,.,CASSLGPTYEQYF,TGTGCCAGCAGTTTAGGCCCTACCTACGAGCAGTACTTC
TRBJ1-1,once,TRBV7-9,.,CASSLEAAGYTEAFF,TGTGCCAGCAGCTTAGAAGCAGCCGGTTACACTGAAGCTTTCTTT
TRBJ1-5,once,TRBV27,.,CASSPIGTHSNQPQHF,TGTGCCAGCAGTCCCATAGGGACACATAGCAATCAGCCCCAGCATTTT
TRBJ2-1,once,TRBV24-1,TRBD2,CATSDIAGKVDNEQFF,TGTGCCACCAGTGATATAGCGGGAAAGGTAGATAATGAGCAGTTCTTC
TRBJ2-5,.,TRBV6-1,TRBD1,CASSEALGQRETQYF,TGTGCCAGCAGTGAAGCACTGGGACAGAGAGAGACCCAGTACTTC
TRBJ2-7,.,TRBV27,.,CASSLGRGGWYEQYF,TGTGCCAGCAGTTTGGGGCGGGGAGGATGGTACGAGCAGTACTTC
TRBJ2-1,.,TRBV5-1,.,CASSSAGDEQFF,TGCGCCAGCAGCTCCGCAGGGGATGAGCAGTTCTTC
TRBJ1-2,.,TRBV27,TRBD1,CASSFGTGADYGYTF,TGTGCCAGCAGTTTTGGGACAGGGGCGGACTATGGCTACACCTTC
TRBJ2-5,once,TRBV7-8,.,CASIRGGQSETQYF,TGTGCCAGCATACGAGGGGGGCAGTCGGAGACCCAGTACTTC
TRBJ2-1,.,TRBV12-3/TRBV12-4,.,CASTGTEQFF,TGTGCCAGCACTGGCACTGAGCAGTTCTTC
TRBJ2-5,.,TRBV18,.,CASSPLNQETQYF,TGTGCCAGCTCACCCCTAAACCAAGAGACCCAGTACTTC
TRBJ1-5,.,TRBV27,.,CASGQYSNQPQHF,TGTGCCAGCGGACAGTATAGCAATCAGCCCCAGCATTTT
TRBJ1-5,few,TRBV6-5,.,CASCYRVGNQPQHF,TGTGCCAGCTGCTACAGAGTAGGCAATCAGCCCCAGCATTTT
TRBJ2-3,.,TRBV29-1,.,CSVGRRFTDTQYF,TGCAGCGTTGGGAGGCGGTTTACAGATACGCAGTATTTT
TRBJ1-3,.,TRBV7-2,.,CASSPTAAGNTIYF,TGTGCCAGCAGCCCAACAGCGGCCGGAAACACCATATATTTT
TRBJ1-5,few,TRBV28,.,CASSLNPRYAQPQHF,TGTGCCAGCAGTTTAAATCCCCGTTATGCCCAGCCCCAGCATTTT
TRBJ1-5,once,TRBV6-5,.,CASGTGIGQPQHF,TGTGCCAGCGGAACAGGGATTGGTCAGCCCCAGCATTTT
TRBJ2-5,.,TRBV19,.,CASSIARGARQETQYF,TGTGCCAGTAGTATTGCTAGAGGGGCCCGCCAAGAGACCCAGTACTTC
TRBJ1-1,.,TRBV5-4,.,CASSSNTEAFF,TGTGCCAGCAGCTCGAACACTGAAGCTTTCTTT
TRBJ1-2,.,TRBV7-9,TRBD1,CASSYQIQGLITYGYTF,TGTGCCAGCAGCTACCAAATACAGGGGTTGATTACCTATGGCTACACCTTC
TRBJ1-4,.,TRBV30,TRBD1,CAWSRDRGREKLFF,TGTGCCTGGAGCCGGGACAGGGGCCGGGAAAAACTGTTTTTT
TRBJ2-7,.,TRBV19,.,CASSTRGQSSYEQYF,TGTGCCAGTAGCACTCGTGGACAGAGCTCCTACGAGCAGTACTTC
TRBJ1-2,.,TRBV7-9,.,CASSSVGGMSGYTF,TGTGCCAGCAGCTCCGTGGGGGGGATGAGTGGCTACACCTTC
TRBJ1-5,.,TRBV9,.,CASSVDEGRGQPQHF,TGTGCCAGCAGCGTAGATGAGGGGAGAGGTCAGCCCCAGCATTTT
TRBJ2-1,once,TRBV11-3,TRBD2,CASSSGTSGRVEQFF,TGTGCCAGCAGCTCAGGGACTAGCGGGAGGGTTGAGCAGTTCTTC
TRBJ1-5,.,TRBV28,.,CASSLSEVRSGYQPQHF,TGTGCCAGCAGCCTAAGCGAGGTCCGGTCAGGGTATCAGCCCCAGCATTTT
TRBJ2-2,once,TRBV19,.,CASSIPPSDTNTGELFF,TGTGCCAGTAGTATACCTCCCTCGGACACGAACACCGGGGAGCTGTTTTTT
TRBJ2-1,.,TRBV11-2,TRBD1,CASSSPTGGRYNEQFF,TGTGCCAGCAGCTCCCCCACAGGGGGCCGTTACAATGAGCAGTTCTTC